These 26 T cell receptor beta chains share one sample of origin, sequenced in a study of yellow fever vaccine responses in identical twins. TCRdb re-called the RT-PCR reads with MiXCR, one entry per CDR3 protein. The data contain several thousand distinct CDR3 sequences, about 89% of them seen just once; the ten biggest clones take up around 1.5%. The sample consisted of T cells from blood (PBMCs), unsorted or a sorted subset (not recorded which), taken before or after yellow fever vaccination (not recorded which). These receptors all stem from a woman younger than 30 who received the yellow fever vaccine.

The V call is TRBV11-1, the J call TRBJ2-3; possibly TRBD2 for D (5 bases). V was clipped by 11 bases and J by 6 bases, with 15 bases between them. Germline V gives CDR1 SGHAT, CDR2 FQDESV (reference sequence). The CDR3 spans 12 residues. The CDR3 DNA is TGTGCCTCCTCGACGGAGGAGGATACGCAGTATTTT. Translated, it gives CASSTEEDTQYF. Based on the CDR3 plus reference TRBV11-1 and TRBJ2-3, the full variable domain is EAEVAQSPRYKITEKSQAVAFWCDPISGHATLYWYRQILGQGPELLVQFQDESVVDDSQLPKDRFSAERLKGVDSTLKIQPAELGDSAMYLCASSTEEDTQYFGPGTRLTVL.

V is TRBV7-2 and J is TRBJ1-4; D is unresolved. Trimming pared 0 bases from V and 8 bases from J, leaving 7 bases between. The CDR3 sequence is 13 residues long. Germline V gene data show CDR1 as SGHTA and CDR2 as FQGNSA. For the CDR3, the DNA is TGTGCCAGCAGCTTAGCGGGTGGCGAAAAACTGTTTTTT. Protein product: CASSLAGGEKLFF.

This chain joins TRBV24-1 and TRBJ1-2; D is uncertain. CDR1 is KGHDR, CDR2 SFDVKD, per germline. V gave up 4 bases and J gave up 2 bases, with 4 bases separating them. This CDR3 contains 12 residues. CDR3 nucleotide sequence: TGTGCCACCAGTGAGCGGAACTATGGCTACACCTTC. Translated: CATSERNYGYTF.

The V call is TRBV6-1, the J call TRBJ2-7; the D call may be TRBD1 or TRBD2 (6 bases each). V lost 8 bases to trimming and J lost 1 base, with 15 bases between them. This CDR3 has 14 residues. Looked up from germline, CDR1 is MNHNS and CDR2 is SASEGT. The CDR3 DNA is TGTGCCAGCGGGTTAGGGGGGTTGTCCTACGAGCAGTACTTC. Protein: CASGLGGLSYEQYF.

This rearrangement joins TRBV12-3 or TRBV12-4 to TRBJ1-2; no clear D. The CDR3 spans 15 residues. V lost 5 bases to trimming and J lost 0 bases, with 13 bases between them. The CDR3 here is CASSPTERPNYGYTF. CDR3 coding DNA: TGTGCCAGCAGTCCGACGGAGCGACCTAACTATGGCTACACCTTC.

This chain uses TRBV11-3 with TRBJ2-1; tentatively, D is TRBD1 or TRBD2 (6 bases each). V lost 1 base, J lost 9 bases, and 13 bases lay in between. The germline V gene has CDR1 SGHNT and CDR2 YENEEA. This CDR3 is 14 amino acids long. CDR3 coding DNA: TGTGCCAGCAGCTTAGGACAGGTCGGGAGTGAGCAGTTCTTC. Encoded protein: CASSLGQVGSEQFF.

CDR3 region: CASRVGLNTEAFF. The CDR3 coding sequence is TGTGCCAGCAGGGTGGGACTTAACACTGAAGCTTTCTTT. The chain combines TRBV6-1 with TRBJ1-1; TRBD1 might be the D (5 bases). CDR3 size: 13 residues. V lost 6 bases, J lost 2 bases, and 10 bases lay in between. The germline gives CDR1 MNHNS, CDR2 SASEGT.

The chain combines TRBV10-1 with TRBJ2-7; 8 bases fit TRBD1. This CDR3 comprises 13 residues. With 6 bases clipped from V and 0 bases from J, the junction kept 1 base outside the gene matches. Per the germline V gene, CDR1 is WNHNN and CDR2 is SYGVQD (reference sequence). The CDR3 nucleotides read TGCGCCAGCAGGGGACAGGACTCCTACGAGCAGTACTTC. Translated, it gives CASRGQDSYEQYF.

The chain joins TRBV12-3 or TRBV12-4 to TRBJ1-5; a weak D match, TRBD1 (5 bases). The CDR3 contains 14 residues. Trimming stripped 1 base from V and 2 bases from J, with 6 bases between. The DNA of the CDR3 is TGTGCCAGCAGTTTAGGCAGGGGCAATCAGCCCCAGCATTTT. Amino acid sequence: CASSLGRGNQPQHF.

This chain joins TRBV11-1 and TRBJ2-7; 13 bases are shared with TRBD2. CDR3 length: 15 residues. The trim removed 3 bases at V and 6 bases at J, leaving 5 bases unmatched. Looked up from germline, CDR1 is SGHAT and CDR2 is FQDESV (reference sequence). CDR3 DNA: TGTGCCAGCAGCTTCACTAGCGGGAGGGCCCCCGAGCAGTACTTC. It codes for CASSFTSGRAPEQYF.

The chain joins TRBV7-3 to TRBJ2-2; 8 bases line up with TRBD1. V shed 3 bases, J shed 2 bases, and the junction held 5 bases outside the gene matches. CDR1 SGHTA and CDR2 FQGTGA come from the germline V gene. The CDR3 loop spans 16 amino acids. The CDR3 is CASSFQGALNTGELFF. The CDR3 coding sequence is TGTGCCAGCAGCTTTCAGGGGGCCCTTAACACCGGGGAGCTGTTTTTT. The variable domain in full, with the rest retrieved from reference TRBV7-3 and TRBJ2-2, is GAGVSQTPSNKVTEKGKYVELRCDPISGHTALYWYRQSLGQGPEFLIYFQGTGAADDSGLPNDRFFAVRPEGSVSTLKIQRTERGDSAVYLCASSFQGALNTGELFFGEGSRLTVL.

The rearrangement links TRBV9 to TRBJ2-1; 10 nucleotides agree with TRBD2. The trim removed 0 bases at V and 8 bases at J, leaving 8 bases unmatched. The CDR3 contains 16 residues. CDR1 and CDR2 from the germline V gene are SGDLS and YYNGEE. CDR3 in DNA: TGTGCCAGCAGCGTAGATCCAGCGGGGGGGCCCGATGAGCAGTTCTTC. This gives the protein CASSVDPAGGPDEQFF.

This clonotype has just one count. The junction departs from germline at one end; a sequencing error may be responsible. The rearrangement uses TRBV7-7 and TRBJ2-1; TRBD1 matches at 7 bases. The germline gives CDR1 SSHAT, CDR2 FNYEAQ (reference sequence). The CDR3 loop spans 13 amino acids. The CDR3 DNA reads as TGTGCTAGCAGCTTAGGACAGGCCAATGAGCAGTTCTTC. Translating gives CASSLGQANEQFF. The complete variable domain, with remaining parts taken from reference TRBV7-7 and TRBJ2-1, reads GAGVSQSPRYKVTKRGQDVTLRCDPISSHATLYWYQQALGQGPEFLTYFNYEAQPDKSGLPSDRFSAERPEGSISTLTIQRTEQRDSAMYRCASSLGQANEQFFGPGTRLTVL.

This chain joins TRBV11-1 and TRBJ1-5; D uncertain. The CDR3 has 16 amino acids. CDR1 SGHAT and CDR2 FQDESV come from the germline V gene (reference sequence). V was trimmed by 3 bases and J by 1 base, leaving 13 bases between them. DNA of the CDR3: TGTGCCAGCAGCTTTAGCGGGATCGGGAGCAATCAGCCCCAGCATTTT. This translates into CASSFSGIGSNQPQHF.

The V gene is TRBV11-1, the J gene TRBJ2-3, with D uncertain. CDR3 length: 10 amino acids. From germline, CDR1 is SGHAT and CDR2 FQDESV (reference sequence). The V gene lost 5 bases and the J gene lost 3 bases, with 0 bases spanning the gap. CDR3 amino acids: CASSTDTQYF. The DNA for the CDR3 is TGTGCCAGCAGCACAGATACGCAGTATTTT.

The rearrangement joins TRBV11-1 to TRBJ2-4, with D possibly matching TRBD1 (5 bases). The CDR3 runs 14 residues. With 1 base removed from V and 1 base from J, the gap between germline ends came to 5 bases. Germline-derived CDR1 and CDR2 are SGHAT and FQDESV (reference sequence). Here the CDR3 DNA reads TGTGCCAGCAGCTTAGGGGGCGCCAAAAACATTCAGTACTTC. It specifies CASSLGGAKNIQYF.

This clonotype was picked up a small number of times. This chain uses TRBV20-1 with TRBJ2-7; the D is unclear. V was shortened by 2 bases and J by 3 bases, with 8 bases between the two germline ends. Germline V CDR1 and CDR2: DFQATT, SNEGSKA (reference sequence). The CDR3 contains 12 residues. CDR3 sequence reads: CSARRQNYEQYF. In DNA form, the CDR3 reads TGCAGTGCTAGACGCCAGAACTACGAGCAGTACTTC.

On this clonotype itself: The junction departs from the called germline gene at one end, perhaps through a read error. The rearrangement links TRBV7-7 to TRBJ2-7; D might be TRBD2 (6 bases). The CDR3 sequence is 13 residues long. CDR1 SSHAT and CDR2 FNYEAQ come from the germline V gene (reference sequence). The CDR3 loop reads CASSFRWGDEQYF. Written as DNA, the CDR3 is TGTGCTAGCAGCTTCCGTTGGGGGGACGAGCAGTACTTC.

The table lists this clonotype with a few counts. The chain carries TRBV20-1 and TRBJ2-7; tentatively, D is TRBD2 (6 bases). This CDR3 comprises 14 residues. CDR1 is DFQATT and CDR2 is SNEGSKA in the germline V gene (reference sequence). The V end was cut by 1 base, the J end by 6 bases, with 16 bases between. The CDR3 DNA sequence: TGCAGTGCTAGAGTATCCGGGAGTTCGCTCGAGCAGTACTTC. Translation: CSARVSGSSLEQYF.

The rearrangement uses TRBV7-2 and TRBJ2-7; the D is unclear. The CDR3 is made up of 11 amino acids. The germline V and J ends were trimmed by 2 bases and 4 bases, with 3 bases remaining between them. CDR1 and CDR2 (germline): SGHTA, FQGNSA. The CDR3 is CASSLLYEQYF. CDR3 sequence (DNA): TGTGCCAGCAGCTTACTATACGAGCAGTACTTC.

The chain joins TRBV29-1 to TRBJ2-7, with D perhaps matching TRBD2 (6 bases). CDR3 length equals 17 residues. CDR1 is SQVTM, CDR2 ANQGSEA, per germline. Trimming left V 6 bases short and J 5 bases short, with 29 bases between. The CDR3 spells CSVTPQITGTGGNEQYF. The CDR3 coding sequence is TGCAGCGTAACCCCCCAGATAACCGGGACTGGGGGTAACGAGCAGTACTTC.

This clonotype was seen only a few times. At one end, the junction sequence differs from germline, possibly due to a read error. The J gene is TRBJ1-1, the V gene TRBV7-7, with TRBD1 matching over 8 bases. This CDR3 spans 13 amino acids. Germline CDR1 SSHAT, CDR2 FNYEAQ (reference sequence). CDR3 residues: CASSMTGDTEAFF. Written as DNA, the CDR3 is TGTGCTAGCAGCATGACAGGGGACACTGAAGCTTTCTTT.

CDR3 amino acids: CASSGAGGRNEQFF. The CDR3 region has the DNA TGTGCCAGCAGTGGAGCGGGAGGGAGGAATGAGCAGTTCTTC. V is TRBV25-1 and J is TRBJ2-1; 10 nucleotides align to TRBD2. Trimming cost V 4 bases and J 7 bases; bases outside gene matches: 4. CDR1 MGHDK and CDR2 SYGVNS come from the germline V gene. CDR3 length equals 14 residues. Supplemented by reference TRBV25-1 and TRBJ2-1, the full variable domain reads EADIYQTPRYLVIGTGKKITLECSQTMGHDKMYWYQQDPGMELHLIHYSYGVNSTEKGDLSSESTVSRIRTEHFPLTLESARPSHTSQYLCASSGAGGRNEQFFGPGTRLTVL.

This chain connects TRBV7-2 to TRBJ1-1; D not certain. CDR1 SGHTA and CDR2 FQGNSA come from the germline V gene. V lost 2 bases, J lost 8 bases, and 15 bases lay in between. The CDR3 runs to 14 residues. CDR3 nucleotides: TGTGCCAGCAGCTTATTGGCCTCCTCCAACGAAGCTTTCTTT. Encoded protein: CASSLLASSNEAFF.

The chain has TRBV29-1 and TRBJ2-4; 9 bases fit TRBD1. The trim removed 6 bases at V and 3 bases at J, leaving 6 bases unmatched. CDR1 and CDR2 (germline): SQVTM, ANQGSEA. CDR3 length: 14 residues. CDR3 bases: TGCAGCGTATCTGACAGGGGGAACAAAAACATTCAGTACTTC. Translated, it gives CSVSDRGNKNIQYF.

Here the CDR3 DNA reads TGTGCCAGCAGCTTAGGGACTAGCGGCACAGATACGCAGTATTTT. It encodes CASSLGTSGTDTQYF. The chain joins TRBV7-6 to TRBJ2-3; 9 bases map to TRBD2. Per germline, CDR1 SGHVS and CDR2 FNYEAQ. The CDR3 extends over 15 amino acids. V dropped 1 base and J dropped 1; count of bases not matched to a gene: 0.